The 10 T cell receptor beta chains presented below share a single source sample, sequenced in a study of OX40 agonist ivuxolimab in advanced cancers. Profiled with immunoSEQ multiplex PCR; TCRdb holds only in-frame clones, not every one. Among roughly 71,000 clones listed, about 91% were seen once. Here the sequenced sample was CD4+ or CD8+ T cells sorted from blood, taken in a trial of the OX40 agonist ivuxolimab. The receptors come from an adult with an advanced solid tumor such as melanoma, head and neck, liver or kidney cancer.

The sample holds a few counts of this clone. The chain combines TRBV5-4 with TRBJ2-3; D is tentatively TRBD1 or TRBD2 (5 bases each). The CDR3 extends over 15 amino acids. Between the trimmed V and J ends, which lost 2 bases and 2 bases, there was a span of 12 bases. Germline V gives CDR1 SGHNT, CDR2 YYREEE (reference sequence). CDR3 nucleotide sequence: TGTGCCAGCAGCTTAACCCGGGACCCCACAGATACGCAGTATTTT. Translation gives CASSLTRDPTDTQYF.

The count of this clone is one. For the CDR3, the DNA is TGTGCCAGCAGTTACTCAGGGCTAGGCTATGGCTACACCTTC. Protein product: CASSYSGLGYGYTF. The chain employs TRBV6-5 and TRBJ1-2; D uncertain. V gave up 0 bases and J gave up 4 bases, with 9 bases separating them. This CDR3 is 14 amino acids long. Germline V CDR1 and CDR2: MNHEY, SVGAGI.

The chain couples TRBV28 to TRBJ1-2; 9 nucleotides line up with TRBD1. The length of the CDR3 is 14 residues. The junction had 9 bases not matched to a gene; V was cut back by 5 bases and J by 8 bases. Germline assignment: CDR1 MDHEN and CDR2 SYDVKM. The CDR3 loop reads CASSLPPTGGGYTF. The CDR3 DNA reads TGTGCCAGCAGTCTCCCCCCTACAGGGGGCGGCTACACCTTC.

As concerns this clone: The germline gene is not matched at one end of the junction; a read error may be the cause. This chain connects TRBV19 to TRBJ1-5; perhaps TRBD1 as D (6 bases). CDR3 length: 16 amino acids. The germline V gene encodes CDR1 LNHDA and CDR2 SQIVND (reference sequence). CDR3 residues: CASTPSAQGSHQPQHF. The CDR3, as DNA: TGTGCCAGTACACCATCGGCACAGGGTAGCCATCAGCCCCAGCATTTT.

The chain is built from TRBV5-6 and TRBJ2-7; perhaps TRBD2 as D (7 bases). CDR3 length: 17 amino acids. Trimming took 10 bases from V and 0 from J, leaving 26 bases between them. Germline V lookup: CDR1 SGHDT, CDR2 YYEEEE. This CDR3 is CASFSIRGAVRSYEQYF. CDR3 nucleotides: TGTGCCTCCTTTTCTATACGGGGGGCAGTCCGCTCCTACGAGCAGTACTTC.

The rearrangement joins TRBV7-6 to TRBJ2-2, with a weak D call TRBD1 (5 bases). Germline CDR1 and CDR2: SGHVS and FNYEAQ. CDR3 size: 16 residues. V lost 5 bases to trimming and J lost 0 bases, with 13 bases between them. The CDR3 sequence: CASSRRASANTGELFF. The CDR3, as DNA: TGTGCCAGCAGCCGCAGGGCCTCGGCGAACACCGGGGAGCTGTTTTTT. The full variable domain, rest sourced from reference TRBV7-6 and TRBJ2-2, is GAGVSQSPRYKVTKRGQDVALRCDPISGHVSLYWYRQALGQGPEFLTYFNYEAQQDKSGLPNDRFSAERPEGSISTLTIQRTEQRDSAMYRCASSRRASANTGELFFGEGSRLTVL.

This clone was counted once. The rearrangement joins TRBV19 to TRBJ1-2, with D maybe TRBD1 (6 bases). The CDR3 sequence is 15 residues long. Trimming pared 3 bases from V and 3 bases from J, leaving 14 bases between. Germline loops: CDR1 LNHDA, CDR2 SQIVND (reference sequence). The DNA for the CDR3 is TGTGCCAGTAGTATCGCCGGGGGGGGCGACTATGGCTACACCTTC. It translates to CASSIAGGGDYGYTF.

The chain employs TRBV6-5 and TRBJ2-6, with 8 bases identical to TRBD1. The CDR3 covers 15 residues. After removal of 8 bases from V and 0 bases from J, the junction contained 3 bases not matched to a gene. Germline CDR1 and CDR2: MNHEY and SVGAGI. CDR3 coding DNA: TGTGCCAGCGGGACAGGATACTCTGGGGCCAACGTCCTGACTTTC. It yields the protein CASGTGYSGANVLTF.

This clone appeared once. This chain uses TRBV7-6 with TRBJ2-7, with a tentative D call TRBD2 (5 bases). CDR3 length: 16 residues. The V gene's germline CDR1 is SGHVS and CDR2 FNYEAQ. V lost 5 bases to trimming and J lost 2 bases, with 19 bases between them. Here the CDR3 reads CASSPQGGSDAYEQYF. In nucleotides, the CDR3 is TGTGCCAGCAGCCCTCAAGGAGGCAGTGACGCCTACGAGCAGTACTTC.

The rearrangement joins TRBV27 to TRBJ2-5, with a tentative D call TRBD1 (5 bases). The CDR3 sequence is 14 residues long. V gave up 2 bases and J gave up 5 bases, with 12 bases separating them. Looked up from germline, CDR1 is MNHEY and CDR2 is SMNVEV (reference sequence). CDR3 loop: CASSLIPRAETQYF. CDR3 nucleotide sequence: TGTGCCAGCAGTTTAATTCCCAGGGCGGAGACCCAGTACTTC.